Below, 22 T cell receptor beta chains from the same sample are listed, as sequenced in a study of cytotoxic CD8 clonotypes in ibrutinib-treated CLL. The table came from immunoSEQ multiplex PCR; TCRdb's copy has only in-frame clones and leaves some out. The profile shows 45,000 to 70,000 clones, roughly three fifths of them singletons. Sequencing was performed on PBMCs, taken after 24 months of ibrutinib treatment. These receptors came from a human donor with chronic lymphocytic leukemia.

Many counts were recorded for this clone. This sequence joins TRBV5-1 and TRBJ2-1; D is undetermined. This CDR3 region has 14 residues. Trimming stripped 1 base from V and 6 bases from J, with 11 bases between. Germline V CDR1 and CDR2: SGHRS, YFSETQ. In DNA form, the CDR3 reads TGCGCCAGCAGCTTGAGGCCTGAGACCAATGAGCAGTTCTTC. This gives the protein CASSLRPETNEQFF.

This clone was detected only a few times. The CDR3 DNA is TGTGCCAGCAGTGGCCGGACAGGGGTGATCACTGAAGCTTTCTTT. This encodes CASSGRTGVITEAFF. The rearrangement links TRBV2 to TRBJ1-1, with TRBD1 identical over 9 bases. Germline assignment: CDR1 SNHLY and CDR2 FYNNEI. CDR3 size: 15 residues. V was clipped by 4 bases and J by 4 bases; unmatched bases: 7.

This clone occurred many times. This chain links TRBV4-1 with TRBJ2-3, with D perhaps TRBD2 (5 bases). The CDR3 is 14 residues long. Germline V gene data show CDR1 as MGHRA and CDR2 as YSYEKL. Trimming shortened V by 3 bases and J by 2 bases, and 9 bases separated the two germline ends. CDR3 in DNA: TGCGCCAGCAGCCACCTAGCCCACACAGATACGCAGTATTTT. Translated, it gives CASSHLAHTDTQYF.

The V gene is TRBV7-6, the J gene TRBJ2-2; 11 bases align to TRBD2. CDR1 is SGHVS and CDR2 is FNYEAQ in the germline V gene. The CDR3 is 15 residues long. The V and J ends lost 4 bases and 4 bases, in that order; junction bases with no gene match: 2. The CDR3 coding sequence is TGTGCCAGCAGCTCGACTAGCGGGGCCACCGGGGAGCTGTTTTTT. Translating gives CASSSTSGATGELFF.

Judged by abundance, this clone is medium-sized. The V call is TRBV2, the J call TRBJ1-2; D is possibly TRBD1 (5 bases). The CDR3 is 13 amino acids. Trimming took off 7 bases at V and 1 base at J, with 10 bases between the two ends. Looked up from germline, CDR1 is SNHLY and CDR2 is FYNNEI. This CDR3 reads CASISTDNYGYTF. The DNA of the CDR3 is TGTGCCAGCATATCGACAGATAACTATGGCTACACCTTC.

The chain is built from TRBV11-2 and TRBJ1-2; D is undetermined. Germline CDR1 is SGHAT and CDR2 is FQNNGV. This CDR3 spans 15 amino acids. V lost 3 bases, J lost 3 bases, and 14 bases lay in between. CDR3 sequence: CASSLIGGYHYGYTF. Here the CDR3 DNA reads TGTGCCAGCAGCTTGATAGGAGGATACCACTATGGCTACACCTTC.

Only a few counts were recorded for this clone. The V and J genes are TRBV19 and TRBJ2-2, with 8 positions matching TRBD1. The CDR3 consists of 14 residues. Looked up from germline, CDR1 is LNHDA and CDR2 is SQIVND (reference sequence). V gave up 6 bases and J gave up 5 bases; unmatched junction bases: 5. CDR3 nucleotides: TGTGCCAGTAGCCAGGGGGCGGGTACCGGGGAGCTGTTTTTT. It encodes CASSQGAGTGELFF.

The gene calls are TRBV28 and TRBJ2-5; 9 nucleotides align to TRBD2. Unmatched junction bases numbered 8, after V lost 5 bases and J lost 4 bases. CDR1 is MDHEN and CDR2 is SYDVKM in the germline V gene. CDR3 length: 15 residues. The CDR3 spells CASSRPLAGRETQYF. The CDR3 DNA sequence: TGTGCCAGCAGTCGCCCCCTAGCGGGGAGAGAGACCCAGTACTTC.

The J gene is TRBJ1-2, the V gene TRBV15; 8 nucleotides line up with TRBD1. The CDR3 consists of 17 residues. V shed 3 bases and J 5 bases; nucleotides not matched to a gene: 14. Germline V gives CDR1 LNHNV, CDR2 YYDKDF (reference sequence). CDR3 DNA: TGTGCCACCAGCAGGTTCTCGGACAGGGATTCTGGTTATGGCTACACCTTC. It encodes CATSRFSDRDSGYGYTF.

A few counts support this clone. The chain recombines TRBV5-4 with TRBJ2-5; possible D gene TRBD2, 5 bases. Trimming left V 4 bases short and J 5 bases short, with 15 bases between. The CDR3 is made up of 14 amino acids. In germline, CDR1 is SGHNT, CDR2 YYREEE (reference sequence). The CDR3 coding sequence is TGTGCCAGCAGCCTAGGGCCTCGAGGGGAGACCCAGTACTTC. Translation gives CASSLGPRGETQYF.

This clone was counted at least ten times. This rearrangement joins TRBV18 to TRBJ1-1; D gene unclear. V lost 2 bases and J 5 bases, leaving 12 bases between the germline ends. Per the germline V gene, CDR1 is KGHSH and CDR2 is LQKENI. This CDR3 contains 14 residues. The CDR3 region has the DNA TGTGCCAGCTCACCAGGGCAAGTTGGGACTGAAGCTTTCTTT. This sequence encodes CASSPGQVGTEAFF.

The V and J genes are TRBV7-9 and TRBJ2-5; tentatively, D is TRBD2 (8 bases). V lost 5 bases and J 5 bases, leaving 15 bases between the germline ends. Germline CDR1 SEHNR, CDR2 FQNEAQ (reference sequence). The length of the CDR3 is 14 residues. For the CDR3, the DNA is TGTGCCAGCAGCCCGGGAGGGGGCTGGGAGACCCAGTACTTC. Amino acid sequence: CASSPGGGWETQYF.

This clone was observed at least ten times. The chain recombines TRBV30 with TRBJ1-2; D might be TRBD1 (6 bases). Between the trimmed V and J ends, which lost 0 bases and 1 base, there was a span of 9 bases. Germline assignment: CDR1 GTSNPN and CDR2 SVGIG (reference sequence). This CDR3 spans 14 amino acids. The DNA of the CDR3 is TGTGCCTGGAGTGTACCCAGGGGTAACTATGGCTACACCTTC. Amino acids: CAWSVPRGNYGYTF.

The chain links TRBV6-4 to TRBJ2-3, with 7 bases aligning to TRBD1. V was clipped by 0 bases and J by 11 bases; unmatched bases: 5. The germline V gene encodes CDR1 MRHNA and CDR2 SNTAGT. This CDR3 contains 13 residues. The CDR3 loop reads CASSDSWDSRQYF. As DNA, the CDR3 is TGTGCCAGCAGTGACTCATGGGACAGTAGGCAGTATTTT.

The V gene is TRBV27, the J gene TRBJ2-1; 9 nucleotides agree with TRBD1. Per the germline V gene, CDR1 is MNHEY and CDR2 is SMNVEV (reference sequence). Trimming at V came to 6 bases and at J to 3 bases, leaving 9 bases not matched to a gene. The CDR3 totals 16 residues. The CDR3 spells CASRRSGTGIYNEQFF. The CDR3 DNA sequence: TGTGCCAGCAGAAGATCCGGGACAGGGATCTACAATGAGCAGTTCTTC.

This clone occurred a few times. This chain's CDR3 is CASSLSQRTDTQYF. In DNA form, the CDR3 reads TGCGCCAGCAGCTTGTCACAGCGCACAGATACGCAGTATTTT. This chain connects TRBV5-1 to TRBJ2-3, with D uncertain. Trimming pared 1 base from V and 1 base from J, leaving 7 bases between. The CDR3 has 14 amino acids. The V gene's germline CDR1 is SGHRS and CDR2 YFSETQ.

This clone was recorded many times. This rearrangement joins TRBV19 to TRBJ1-3, with D unclear. This CDR3 spans 12 amino acids. Looked up from germline, CDR1 is LNHDA and CDR2 is SQIVND (reference sequence). Trimming pared 3 bases from V and 4 bases from J, leaving 4 bases between. The CDR3 nucleotides read TGTGCCAGTAGTATTTTGGGAAACACCATATATTTT. Its translation: CASSILGNTIYF.

This clone has at least ten counts. The V and J genes are TRBV6-6 and TRBJ2-3; D unclear. The CDR3 totals 14 residues. Trimming removed 8 bases from V and 3 bases from J, with 15 bases in between. The germline V gene encodes CDR1 MNHNY and CDR2 SVGAGI (reference sequence). The CDR3 reads CASSVVSTTDTQYF. The CDR3, as DNA: TGTGCCAGCTCAGTTGTTTCCACAACAGATACGCAGTATTTT.

The V gene is TRBV29-1, the J gene TRBJ2-5; either TRBD1 or TRBD2 may fit D (5 bases each). This CDR3 is built from 11 residues. V was shortened by 0 bases and J by 7 bases, with 6 bases between the two germline ends. Germline V gives CDR1 SQVTM, CDR2 ANQGSEA. Written as DNA, the CDR3 is TGCAGCGTTGAAGATGGGGGGACCCAGTACTTC. Its protein is CSVEDGGTQYF.

The chain combines TRBV4-1 with TRBJ1-2; the match to TRBD1 covers 12 bases. V trimming: 0 bases; J trimming: 8 bases; junction bases outside the gene matches: 7. CDR1 is MGHRA, CDR2 YSYEKL, per germline. CDR3 length equals 16 residues. CDR3: CASSQEPGQGARGYTF. The CDR3, as DNA: TGCGCCAGCAGCCAAGAGCCGGGACAGGGGGCGCGGGGCTACACCTTC.

The V and J genes are TRBV19 and TRBJ2-3, with D perhaps matching TRBD1 or TRBD2 (5 bases each). CDR1 and CDR2 (germline): LNHDA, SQIVND (reference sequence). Trimming took off 10 bases at V and 9 bases at J, with 26 bases between the two ends. The CDR3 consists of 15 residues. The CDR3 DNA is TGTGCCACCTCAATTGGGATGGGGCTAGCCGGCACGCAGTATTTT. It specifies CATSIGMGLAGTQYF.

The chain uses TRBV11-1 and TRBJ2-5, with unresolved D. V was shortened by 5 bases and J by 6 bases, with 10 bases between the two germline ends. CDR3 length: 12 amino acids. In germline, CDR1 is SGHAT, CDR2 FQDESV (reference sequence). The CDR3, as DNA: TGTGCCAGCAGCCAAATTCAAAAGACCCAGTACTTC. The encoded protein is CASSQIQKTQYF.